One T cell receptor (beta chain) is described in this entry. Its antigen is still unknown. No quality values exist for individual bases; no much larger clone is one base distant. The collaborating institutions used their own protocols to collect whole blood in K2EDTA tubes. Collaborator samples were shipped for TCRbeta analysis as frozen whole blood, isolated PBMCs, or DNA extracted from either sample type. CDR3 length: 16 amino acids, cysteine to phenylalanine. Only CDR3 DNA remains: 48 bases, in frame from the first base. The V end loses 0 bases and the J end loses 3 bases, and a stretch of 12 bases separates them. Via the germline V gene, CDR1 is SGHRS and CDR2 YFSETQ. This specimen comes from a study of blood T cell repertoires in COVID-19 (dated by TCRdb to 2019 to 2021). Turning to the overall study: Samples covering the acute and convalescent phases of COVID-19 were provided by collaborators in the United States, Italy and Spain. HLA class I and class II types, where available, came from metadata supplied by the sample provider rather than from assay-based typing. The repertoires were released in a freely available public database meant as a resource for research on the immune response to SARS-CoV-2. Sample metadata almost always included a de-identified subject ID, COVID-19 status, age in years and sex. Deeply sampled blood TCRbeta repertoires from subjects exposed to, actively infected with, or recovered from COVID-19 were included in the dataset. The material from the prospective study consisted of cDNA or gDNA derived from T cells, B-cell-depleted T cells, or PBMCs. The samples were drawn from the first 160 participants of the ongoing ImmuneRACE study and from 1,254 subjects provided by 6 global collaborators. Broad study findings and their caveats: Clinical and demographic metadata were provided uncurated, with the amount varying by source and participant.

The immunoSEQ Assay, a bias-controlled multiplex PCR, was used to amplify TCRbeta CDR3 regions from genomic DNA. Per the authors' processing: Within the assay, amplification of reference gene primers was used to estimate how many nucleated cells each sample contained. Sequence reads were collapsed and filtered to measure the absolute abundance of every unique TCRbeta CDR3 rearrangement. For each sample, productive Simpson clonality was calculated by taking the square root of Simpson's diversity index across productive rearrangements. Held by TCRdb, this immuneACCESS table contains in-frame sequences only and omits some clones. Under half of the omission traces to an unresolved V gene where checked; the cause of the rest is unknown. V, J and clone size reflect that table, while D and trimming were determined from the DNA. The sample table records 160,000 or so clones; over 85% of these occur just once. The leading ten clones occupy 15% to 20% of the sample.

The sample consisted of peripheral blood. This TCR derives from a man in his 60s with active or convalescent COVID-19. This chain joins TRBV5-1 to TRBJ2-2; the D gene is perhaps TRBD1, on 5 matching bases. The CDR3: CASSLAVRVYTGELFF. The DNA sequence is as follows: TGCGCCAGCAGCTTGGCGGTCAGGGTATACACCGGGGAGCTGTTTTTT.